This record covers a single T cell receptor beta chain. Its antigen remains unidentified. This sample is part of a study of type 1 regulatory T cells. Across the study: T-allo10 is an in vitro-generated, Tr1-enriched CD4 T cell product specific for alloantigen.

Overall study results and limits: Compared with non-type 1 regulatory T cells, type 1 regulatory T cells showed a more restricted TCR repertoire.

Per germline, CDR1 ENHRY and CDR2 SYGVKD. The CDR3 is 14 amino acids. Trimming left V 5 bases short and J 4 bases short, with 11 bases between. TCRdb ran MiXCR on the reads and lists one entry per CDR3 protein. The table records about 62,000 distinct CDR3 sequences, 60% to 80% of them present only once. This clonotype was obtained from a human donor in good health. Material: cultured non-Tr1 T cells, either the whole culture or a sorted T cell fraction (not recorded which). The gene calls are TRBV10-3 and TRBJ1-4; possible D gene TRBD1, 5 bases. CDR3 sequence (DNA): TGTGCCATCAGTCCGGGACGTAATAATGAAAAACTGTTTTTT. Amino acids: CAISPGRNNEKLFF.